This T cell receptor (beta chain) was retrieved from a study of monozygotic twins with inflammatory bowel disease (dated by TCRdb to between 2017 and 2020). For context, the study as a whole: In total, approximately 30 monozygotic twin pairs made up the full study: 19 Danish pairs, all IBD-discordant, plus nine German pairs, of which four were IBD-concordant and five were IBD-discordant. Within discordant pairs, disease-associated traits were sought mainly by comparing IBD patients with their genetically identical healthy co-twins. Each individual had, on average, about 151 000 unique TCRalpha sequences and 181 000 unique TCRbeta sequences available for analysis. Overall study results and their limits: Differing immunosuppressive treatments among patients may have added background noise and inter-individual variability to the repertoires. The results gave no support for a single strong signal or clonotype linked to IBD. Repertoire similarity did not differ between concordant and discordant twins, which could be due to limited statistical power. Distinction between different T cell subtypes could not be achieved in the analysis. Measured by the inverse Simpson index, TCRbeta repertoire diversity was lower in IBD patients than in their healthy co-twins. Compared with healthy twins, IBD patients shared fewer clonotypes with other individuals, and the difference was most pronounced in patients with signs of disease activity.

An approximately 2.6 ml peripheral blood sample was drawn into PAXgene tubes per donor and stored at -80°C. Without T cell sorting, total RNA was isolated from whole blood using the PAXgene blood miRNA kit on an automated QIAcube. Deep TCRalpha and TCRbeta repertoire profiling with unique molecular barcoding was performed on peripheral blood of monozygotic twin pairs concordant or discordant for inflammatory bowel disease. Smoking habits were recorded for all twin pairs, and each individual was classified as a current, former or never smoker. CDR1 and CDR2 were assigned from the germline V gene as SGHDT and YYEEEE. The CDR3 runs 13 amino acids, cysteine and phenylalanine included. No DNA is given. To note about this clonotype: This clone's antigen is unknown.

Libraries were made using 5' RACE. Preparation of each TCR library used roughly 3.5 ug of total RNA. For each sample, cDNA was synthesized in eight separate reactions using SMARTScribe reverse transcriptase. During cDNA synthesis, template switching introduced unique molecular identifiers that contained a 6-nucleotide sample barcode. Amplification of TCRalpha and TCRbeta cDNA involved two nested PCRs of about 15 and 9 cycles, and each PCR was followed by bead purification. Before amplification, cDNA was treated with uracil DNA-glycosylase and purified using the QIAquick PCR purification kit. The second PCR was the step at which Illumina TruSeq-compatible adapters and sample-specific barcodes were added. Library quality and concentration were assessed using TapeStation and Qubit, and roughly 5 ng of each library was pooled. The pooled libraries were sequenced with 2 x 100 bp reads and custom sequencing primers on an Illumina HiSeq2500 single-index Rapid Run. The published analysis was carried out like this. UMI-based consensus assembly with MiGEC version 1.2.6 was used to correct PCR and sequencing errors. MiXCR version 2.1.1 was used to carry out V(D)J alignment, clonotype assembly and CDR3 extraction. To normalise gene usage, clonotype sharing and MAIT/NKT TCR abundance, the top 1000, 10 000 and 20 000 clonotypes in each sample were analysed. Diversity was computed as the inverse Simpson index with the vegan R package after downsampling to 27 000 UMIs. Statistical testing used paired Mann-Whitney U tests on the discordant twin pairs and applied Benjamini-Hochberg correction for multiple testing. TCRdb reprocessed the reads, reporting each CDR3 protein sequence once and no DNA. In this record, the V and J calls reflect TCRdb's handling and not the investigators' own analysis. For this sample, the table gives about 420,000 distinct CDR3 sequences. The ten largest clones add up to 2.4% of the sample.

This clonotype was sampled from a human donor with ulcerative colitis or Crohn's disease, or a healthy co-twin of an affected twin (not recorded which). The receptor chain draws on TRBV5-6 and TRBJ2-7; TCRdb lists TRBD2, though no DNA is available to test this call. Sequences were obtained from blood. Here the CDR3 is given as CASSPGLSYEQYF.